The clone carrying this T cell receptor (beta chain) was observed many times. The germline CDR1 and CDR2 sequences are GTSNPN and SVGIG (reference sequence). The CDR3 is made up of 13 amino acids. Trimming at V came to 2 bases and at J to 4 bases, leaving 5 bases not matched to a gene. These data belong to a study of blood T cell repertoires in COVID-19. Method: immunoSEQ multiplex PCR; TCRdb's copy keeps in-frame clones and lacks some. Of around 300,000 clones in the sample, approximately 84% were seen once. This rearrangement joins TRBV30 to TRBJ2-7; 7 bases are shared with TRBD2. The sample taken for sequencing was peripheral blood. The source of this sequence is a woman aged 25-40 years who had recovered from COVID-19. This chain's CDR3 is CAWSLGTNYEQYF. The CDR3 nucleotides read TGTGCCTGGAGTTTAGGGACTAATTACGAGCAGTACTTC.